This T cell receptor (beta chain) was documented in a study of molecular identifiers for immune sequencing clone quantification listed by TCRdb under 2018. Study-level background: For a replicate experiment, RNA from roughly 18,000 or 92,000 naive CD8 T cells was divided into five aliquots, and four of the five aliquots were sequenced. This methods study benchmarked molecular-identifier clustering-based TCR repertoire sequencing (MIDCIRS) and TCR RNA copy counting, using CD8 T cells to do so.

The receptor library was made with PCR. These reads were obtained on an Illumina HiSeq 4000. Bulk TCR libraries were generated as previously described, with the TCR primers listed in Table S5 used. The Qiagen AllPrep DNA/RNA kit was used to purify total RNA. Before any analysis, reads coming from multiple sequencing runs of the same library were combined into one pool. Concerning the study's data processing: Reads were retained only if their TCR constant sequence matched exactly, and those retained reads were trimmed to 150 nt and grouped according to their 12-nt molecular barcodes. Reads within each barcode group were sub-clustered using a 15% Levenshtein threshold, and quality-weighted consensus sequences were constructed for each RNA molecule. Non-functional sequences were removed, as were lower-count sequences one edit away from another. On the basis of fitting two negative binomial distributions, barcode sub-clusters with fewer than 20% of the maximum read count were discarded. TCRdb applied fastp at Q25 and MiXCR to the public reads, then kept only in-frame beta chains. Here each entry gathers all rows of one CDR3 protein and keeps the most common genes and DNA. The V and J calls reflect TCRdb's pipeline rather than the authors' work. The table for this sample lists tens of thousands of distinct CDR3 sequences; around 27% of them were counted only once. 1.5% to 2% of the sample lies in the top ten.

Of note for this clonotype: Which antigen it targets is not known. One end of the junction varies from germline; a read error may be responsible.

The research as a whole found: Spiked-in Jurkat TCR RNA (around nine copies' worth), which is not part of the donor repertoire, was contained in the naive libraries. In CMV-specific effector cells, over 99% of molecules were held by clones above 20 RNA copies, whereas under 1% of molecules were held by such clones in naive cells. Modeling indicated roughly 3.3 TCR RNA copies recovered per cell, compared with about ten by digital PCR, which implies a capture efficiency of approximately 30%. Highly expanded clone sizes could be underestimated because identical TCR molecules may share a barcode. A single cell's worth of spiked-in Jurkat TCR RNA was reported detectable even among 850,000 to 1,000,000 naive CD8 T cells. When barcode sub-clustering was omitted, TCR diversity was inflated by chimeric consensus sequences, with chimeras reaching as high as 47%.

Naive CD8 T cell libraries were made from approximately 20,000 to 1,000,000 sorted cells using 10%, 30% or 50% of purified RNA. On a BD FACSAria II, naive CD8 T cells were FACS-sorted as CD8+CD4-CCR7+CD45RA+ and collected into RLT Plus buffer. Roughly ten TCR copies' worth of Jurkat RNA were spiked into roughly 19,000-1,000,000 naive CD8 T cell samples to test detection sensitivity. Enrichment of CD8 T cells was done with RosetteSep CD8+ T Cell Enrichment Cocktail plus Ficoll-Paque, and ACK red cell lysis came afterward. This sequence originates from a human donor in good health. Some libraries in this study had Jurkat cell RNA spiked in. Sequencing was carried out using naive CD8+ T cells from blood, with Jurkat cell RNA spiked in. The cell subset or site label for this specimen denotes: FACS-sorted CD8+CD4-CCR7+CD45RA+ naive T cells.

In nucleotide form, the sequence is TGTGCCAGTAGTATGGAGGGCAGCAGAAATGAAAAACTGGTTTTT. Translation gives CASSMEGSRNEKLVF. The rearranged segments are TRBV19 and TRBJ1-4, with the D segment identity uncertain. The CDR3, cysteine through phenylalanine, is 15 amino acids long. CDR3 DNA is the only sequence kept; it has 45 bases, read in frame from the first base. For CDR1 and CDR2, the germline V gene (reference sequence) lists LNHDA and SQIVND.